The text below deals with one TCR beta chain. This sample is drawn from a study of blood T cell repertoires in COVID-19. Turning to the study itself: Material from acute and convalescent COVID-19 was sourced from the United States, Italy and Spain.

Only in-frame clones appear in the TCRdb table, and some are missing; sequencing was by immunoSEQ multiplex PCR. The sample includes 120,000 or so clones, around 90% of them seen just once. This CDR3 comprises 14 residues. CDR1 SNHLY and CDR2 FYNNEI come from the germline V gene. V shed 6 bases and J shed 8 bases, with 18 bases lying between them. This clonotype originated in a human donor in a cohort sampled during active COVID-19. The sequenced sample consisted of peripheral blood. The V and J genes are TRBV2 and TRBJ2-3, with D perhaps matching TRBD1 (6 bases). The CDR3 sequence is CASRAGQRPATQYF. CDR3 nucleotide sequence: TGTGCCAGCAGGGCAGGACAGAGACCGGCTACGCAGTATTTT. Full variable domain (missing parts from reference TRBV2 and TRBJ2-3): EPEVTQTPSHQVTQMGQEVILRCVPISNHLYFYWYRQILGQKVEFLVSFYNNEISEKSEIFDDQFSVERPDGSNFTLKIRSTKLEDSAMYFCASRAGQRPATQYFGPGTRLTVL.